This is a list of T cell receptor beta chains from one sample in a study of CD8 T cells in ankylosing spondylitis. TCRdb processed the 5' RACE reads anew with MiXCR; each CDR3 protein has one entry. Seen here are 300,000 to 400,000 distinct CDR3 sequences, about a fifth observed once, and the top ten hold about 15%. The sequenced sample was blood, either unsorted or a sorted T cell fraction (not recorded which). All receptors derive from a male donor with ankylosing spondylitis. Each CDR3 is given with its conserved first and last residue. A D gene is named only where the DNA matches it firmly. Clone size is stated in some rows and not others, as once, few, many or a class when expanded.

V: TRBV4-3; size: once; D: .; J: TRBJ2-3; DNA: TGCGCCAGCAGCCAAGATTTGGAGGGAGGCAACACAGATACGCAGTATTTT; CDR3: CASSQDLEGGNTDTQYF
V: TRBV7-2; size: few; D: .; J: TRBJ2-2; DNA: TGTGCCAGCAGCTTAGCGGGGCAAACCGGGGAGCTGTTTTTT; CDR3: CASSLAGQTGELFF
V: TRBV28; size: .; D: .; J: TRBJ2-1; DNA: TGTGCCAGCAACGACTTCCCTAATGAGCAGTTCTTC; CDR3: CASNDFPNEQFF
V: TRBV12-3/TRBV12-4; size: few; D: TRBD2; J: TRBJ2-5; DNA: TGTGCCAGCAGTTTTAGCGGGAGCTCTGGGGAGACCCAGTACTTC; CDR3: CASSFSGSSGETQYF
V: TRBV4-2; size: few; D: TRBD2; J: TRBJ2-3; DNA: TGTGCCAGCAGCCATCAAACTAGCGGGAGGGGCACAGATACGCAGTATTTT; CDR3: CASSHQTSGRGTDTQYF
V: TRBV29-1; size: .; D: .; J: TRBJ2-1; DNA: TGCAGCGCCCACAGGACAGCCTCCTACAATGAGCAGTTCTTC; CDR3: CSAHRTASYNEQFF
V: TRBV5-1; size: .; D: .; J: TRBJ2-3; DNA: TGCGCCAGCAGCTTGGGGCGGGCCGGAGATACGCAGTATTTT; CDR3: CASSLGRAGDTQYF
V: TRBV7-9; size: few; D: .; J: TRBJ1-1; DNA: TGTGCCAGCAGCAAACTTGACAGCGTAAAGCGGGGCACTGAAGCTTTCTTT; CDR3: CASSKLDSVKRGTEAFF
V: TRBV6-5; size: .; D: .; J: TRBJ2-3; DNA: TGTGCCAGCAGTTCAGTTCTCGGCGGTGTGACAGATACGCAGTATTTT; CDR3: CASSSVLGGVTDTQYF
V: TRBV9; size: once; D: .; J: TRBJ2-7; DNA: TGTGCCAGCAGCGTATTTGGTACCTCCTACGAGCAGTACTTC; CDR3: CASSVFGTSYEQYF
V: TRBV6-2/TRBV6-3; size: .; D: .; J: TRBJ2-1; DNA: TGTGCCAGCAGTCGATTATTGGGGGAGCAGTTCTTC; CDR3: CASSRLLGEQFF
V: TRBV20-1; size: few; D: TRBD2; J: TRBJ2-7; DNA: TGCAGTGCTAGGGGGGTTATCGCGGGAGTATCCGAGCAGTACTTC; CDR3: CSARGVIAGVSEQYF
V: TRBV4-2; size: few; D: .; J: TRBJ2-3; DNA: TGTGCCAGCAGCCAAGTGAGGGCAGAGGGAGATACGCAGTATTTT; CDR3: CASSQVRAEGDTQYF
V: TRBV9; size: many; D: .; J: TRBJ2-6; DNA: TGTGCCAGCAGCGCCCATCCAGGGGCCCGCTCTGGGGCCAACGTCCTGACTTTC; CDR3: CASSAHPGARSGANVLTF
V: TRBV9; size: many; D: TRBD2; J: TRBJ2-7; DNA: TGTGCCAGCAGCATGGGACTAGCCAGCGGGGCCTCCTACGAGCAGTACTTC; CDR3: CASSMGLASGASYEQYF
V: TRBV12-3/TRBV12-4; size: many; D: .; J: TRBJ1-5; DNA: TGTGCCAGCAGCTCGCTTGGGAACCAGCCCCAGCATTTT; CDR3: CASSSLGNQPQHF
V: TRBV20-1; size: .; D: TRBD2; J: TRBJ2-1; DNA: TGCAGTGCTAGAACAACTAGCGGGAGACTGAATGAGCAGTTCTTC; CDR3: CSARTTSGRLNEQFF
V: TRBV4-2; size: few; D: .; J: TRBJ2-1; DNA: TGTGCCAGCAGCCAAGTCATCCAGAGCTACAATGAGCAGTTCTTC; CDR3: CASSQVIQSYNEQFF
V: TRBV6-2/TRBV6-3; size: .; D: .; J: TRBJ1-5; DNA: TGTGCCAGCAGTTACGTTGGGGGCAATCAGCCCCAGCATTTT; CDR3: CASSYVGGNQPQHF
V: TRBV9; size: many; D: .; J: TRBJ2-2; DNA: TGTGCCAGCAGCGTGGCGACTGGACGAGAAGTGGAGCTGTTTTTT; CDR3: CASSVATGREVELFF
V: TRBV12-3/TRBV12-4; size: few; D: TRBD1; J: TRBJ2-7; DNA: TGTGCCAGCAGGTTGACAGGGAGCGACGAGCAGTACTTC; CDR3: CASRLTGSDEQYF
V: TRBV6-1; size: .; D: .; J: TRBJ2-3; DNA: TGTGCCAGCAGTGAAACAAGGGCATCACGGGCAGATACGCAGTATTTT; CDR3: CASSETRASRADTQYF
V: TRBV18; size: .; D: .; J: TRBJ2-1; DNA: TGTGCCAGTTATGGGGGCTCTGAGCAGTTCTTC; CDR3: CASYGGSEQFF
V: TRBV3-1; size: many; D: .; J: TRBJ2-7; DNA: TGTGCCAGCAGCCATCCCGGGACGAGGGCCAACGAGCAGTACTTC; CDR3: CASSHPGTRANEQYF
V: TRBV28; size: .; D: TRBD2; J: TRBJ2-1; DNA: TGTGCCAGCAGTTTATGGGCGGGACTAGCGGGAGACAATGAGCAGTTCTTC; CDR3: CASSLWAGLAGDNEQFF